The TCR beta chain described here comes from a study of CXCR3-negative and CXCR3-positive naive CD8 T cells. Findings and caveats of the study: Memory CD8+ cells had much lower diversity, and both naive subsets had comparably high diversity. TRB CDR3 properties were used to infer TCR strength, and surface CD5 was comparable between naive subsets. Similar TRBV-TRBJ usage characterized naive CXCR3-negative and CXCR3-positive cells; memory cells differed.

Each TRB cDNA library was prepared by 5' RACE (with UMI labels). TCRdb reanalyzed the 5' RACE reads and collapses them to one entry per CDR3 protein, without DNA. This repertoire comprises approximately 56,000 distinct CDR3 sequences; its ten largest clones make up more than 20%. The CDR3 has 14 amino acids. Germline V gene data show CDR1 as MDHEN and CDR2 as SYDVKM. Every individual CD8+ T cell subset underwent sorting in triplicate at a few hundred thousand cells apiece. As for this clonotype: Its antigen is currently unknown.

The chain is built from TRBV28 and TRBJ2-7; TCRdb's D gene call, TRBD1, goes unchecked for lack of DNA. The receptor's source is a human donor in good health. Some clones in this sample may be carry-over from other donors' samples. Material for sequencing was memory CD8+ T cells from blood. This CDR3 is CASSYAPGSYEQYF. The full variable domain, its missing parts supplied by reference TRBV28 and TRBJ2-7, is DVKVTQSSRYLVKRTGEKVFLECVQDMDHENMFWYRQDPGLGLRLIYFSYDVKMKEKGDIPEGYSVSREKKERFSLILESASTNQTSMYLCASSYAPGSYEQYFGPGTRLTVT.